Listed below are T cell receptor beta chains from one sample, sequenced in a study of shared clonotypes between healthy human individuals. Clones were read by immunoSEQ multiplex PCR, and TCRdb kept only the in-frame ones, dropping some. This sample has over a million clones, with over 95% found just once. The material sequenced was naive CD4+ T cells sorted from blood. Receptor source: a man aged 25-40 years in good health. CDR3s include the opening cysteine and the closing phenylalanine or tryptophan. Fields, in order: J gene, clone size, V gene, D gene, CDR3 protein, CDR3 DNA. The D gene is left open where the match is weak. Clone sizes are given selectively: once, few, many, or a class where the clone is expanded.

j_gene: TRBJ2-2
abundance: once
v_gene: TRBV9
d_gene: -
CDR3aa: CASRVYDTGELFF
CDR3nt: TGTGCCAGCAGAGTGTACGACACCGGGGAGCTGTTTTTT

j_gene: TRBJ1-1
abundance: -
v_gene: TRBV5-6
d_gene: TRBD1
CDR3aa: CASSYRISNRGRLDTEAFF
CDR3nt: TGTGCCAGCAGCTACCGAATATCCAACAGGGGGCGCTTGGACACTGAAGCTTTCTTT

j_gene: TRBJ1-1
abundance: -
v_gene: TRBV7-6
d_gene: -
CDR3aa: CASSLLDTEAFF
CDR3nt: TGTGCCAGCAGCTTATTAGACACTGAAGCTTTCTTT

j_gene: TRBJ2-7
abundance: once
v_gene: TRBV28
d_gene: -
CDR3aa: CASSPPGVGWSYEQYF
CDR3nt: TGTGCCAGCAGTCCCCCCGGGGTAGGGTGGTCCTACGAGCAGTACTTC

j_gene: TRBJ2-7
abundance: -
v_gene: TRBV19
d_gene: TRBD1
CDR3aa: CASRDRDRASYEQYF
CDR3nt: TGTGCCAGTAGAGATCGGGACAGGGCCTCCTACGAGCAGTACTTC

j_gene: TRBJ2-3
abundance: -
v_gene: TRBV19
d_gene: TRBD2
CDR3aa: CASSIDLRSIAGRTDTQYF
CDR3nt: TGTGCCAGTAGTATAGATCTAAGAAGTATAGCGGGGCGCACAGATACGCAGTATTTT

j_gene: TRBJ2-7
abundance: -
v_gene: TRBV28
d_gene: -
CDR3aa: CASSSGARPPLQYF
CDR3nt: TGTGCCAGCAGTTCAGGGGCTCGGCCCCCCCTCCAGTACTTC

j_gene: TRBJ1-2
abundance: -
v_gene: TRBV9
d_gene: -
CDR3aa: CASSPSPSDYGYTF
CDR3nt: TGTGCCAGCAGCCCCAGCCCATCGGACTATGGCTACACCTTC

j_gene: TRBJ2-3
abundance: -
v_gene: TRBV5-6
d_gene: TRBD1
CDR3aa: CASSSRGRLTDTQYF
CDR3nt: TGTGCCAGCAGCTCCAGGGGGCGCCTCACAGATACGCAGTATTTT

j_gene: TRBJ2-5
abundance: -
v_gene: TRBV6-5
d_gene: -
CDR3aa: CASSYSGNQETQYF
CDR3nt: TGTGCCAGCAGTTACTCGGGAAACCAAGAGACCCAGTACTTC

j_gene: TRBJ2-7
abundance: -
v_gene: TRBV4-3
d_gene: -
CDR3aa: CASSQFRDISSYEQYF
CDR3nt: TGCGCCAGCAGCCAATTCCGGGACATATCCTCCTACGAGCAGTACTTC

j_gene: TRBJ2-5
abundance: once
v_gene: TRBV7-2
d_gene: TRBD2
CDR3aa: CASSAMTGGVETQYF
CDR3nt: TGTGCCAGCAGTGCTATGACGGGAGGAGTAGAGACCCAGTACTTC

j_gene: TRBJ2-1
abundance: -
v_gene: TRBV7-2
d_gene: TRBD2
CDR3aa: CASSLRLARNEQFF
CDR3nt: TGTGCCAGCAGCTTAAGACTAGCAAGGAATGAGCAGTTCTTC

j_gene: TRBJ2-3
abundance: -
v_gene: TRBV7-3
d_gene: -
CDR3aa: CASSSDSDTQYF
CDR3nt: TGTGCCAGCAGCTCCGACTCCGATACGCAGTATTTT

j_gene: TRBJ2-7
abundance: -
v_gene: TRBV15
d_gene: TRBD2
CDR3aa: CATSRDLASGRSGEQYF
CDR3nt: TGTGCCACCAGCAGAGATCTTGCTAGCGGGAGATCTGGCGAGCAGTACTTC

j_gene: TRBJ2-1
abundance: once
v_gene: TRBV5-6
d_gene: -
CDR3aa: CASSLGLHSAGYYNEQFF
CDR3nt: TGTGCCAGCAGCTTGGGCCTCCATTCTGCGGGATACTACAATGAGCAGTTCTTC

j_gene: TRBJ2-5
abundance: -
v_gene: TRBV10-3
d_gene: TRBD2
CDR3aa: CAIKLSGSETQYF
CDR3nt: TGTGCCATCAAACTTAGCGGGAGTGAGACCCAGTACTTC

j_gene: TRBJ2-7
abundance: few
v_gene: TRBV5-1
d_gene: TRBD1
CDR3aa: CASQTGPSYEQYF
CDR3nt: TGCGCCAGCCAGACAGGGCCCTCCTACGAGCAGTACTTC

j_gene: TRBJ2-7
abundance: once
v_gene: TRBV10-3
d_gene: -
CDR3aa: CAISDNRVGTYEQYF
CDR3nt: TGTGCCATCAGTGATAACAGGGTGGGGACCTACGAGCAGTACTTC

j_gene: TRBJ1-1
abundance: -
v_gene: TRBV5-1
d_gene: -
CDR3aa: CASRDIRNTEAFF
CDR3nt: TGCGCCAGCAGGGACATCCGAAACACTGAAGCTTTCTTT

j_gene: TRBJ2-2
abundance: -
v_gene: TRBV27
d_gene: -
CDR3aa: CASSSGSFFVDFPVELFF
CDR3nt: TGTGCCAGCAGTTCCGGGTCGTTTTTTGTCGACTTTCCTGTGGAGCTGTTTTTT

j_gene: TRBJ2-7
abundance: -
v_gene: TRBV15
d_gene: TRBD1
CDR3aa: CATSSRTGSNEQYF
CDR3nt: TGTGCCACCAGCAGTAGGACAGGGTCGAACGAGCAGTACTTC

j_gene: TRBJ2-3
abundance: -
v_gene: TRBV27
d_gene: -
CDR3aa: CASRHVFDTQYF
CDR3nt: TGTGCCAGCCGACATGTTTTCGATACGCAGTATTTT

j_gene: TRBJ1-1
abundance: -
v_gene: TRBV28
d_gene: -
CDR3aa: CASSRIGTEAFF
CDR3nt: TGTGCCAGCAGTCGAATCGGCACTGAAGCTTTCTTT

j_gene: TRBJ1-5
abundance: -
v_gene: TRBV7-8
d_gene: -
CDR3aa: CASSTFRAPDQPQHF
CDR3nt: TGTGCCAGCAGTACCTTCAGGGCCCCGGATCAGCCCCAGCATTTT

j_gene: TRBJ2-1
abundance: -
v_gene: TRBV5-1
d_gene: TRBD2
CDR3aa: CASKDFSGRANEQFF
CDR3nt: TGCGCCAGCAAAGATTTTAGCGGGAGGGCCAATGAGCAGTTCTTC

j_gene: TRBJ1-4
abundance: -
v_gene: TRBV19
d_gene: -
CDR3aa: CASRTRTATTNEKLFF
CDR3nt: TGTGCCAGTAGGACAAGGACAGCTACAACTAATGAAAAACTGTTTTTT

j_gene: TRBJ2-7
abundance: -
v_gene: TRBV2
d_gene: -
CDR3aa: CASSGVRAFYEQYF
CDR3nt: TGTGCCAGCAGCGGGGTCAGGGCTTTTTACGAGCAGTACTTC

j_gene: TRBJ2-7
abundance: -
v_gene: TRBV7-2
d_gene: -
CDR3aa: CASSLPRLGRLSYEQYF
CDR3nt: TGTGCCAGCAGCTTACCCCGGTTAGGGCGATTATCCTACGAGCAGTACTTC

j_gene: TRBJ2-2
abundance: -
v_gene: TRBV11-3
d_gene: TRBD2
CDR3aa: CASSLGGLISPKPNTGELFF
CDR3nt: TGTGCCAGCAGCTTAGGGGGACTAATTTCCCCAAAACCTAACACCGGGGAGCTGTTTTTT

j_gene: TRBJ2-3
abundance: -
v_gene: TRBV6-1
d_gene: -
CDR3aa: CASSTHPQSPDTQYF
CDR3nt: TGTGCCAGCAGCACGCACCCACAATCACCAGATACGCAGTATTTT

j_gene: TRBJ2-7
abundance: -
v_gene: TRBV28
d_gene: -
CDR3aa: CASGNYEQYF
CDR3nt: TGTGCCAGCGGTAACTACGAGCAGTACTTC

j_gene: TRBJ2-7
abundance: once
v_gene: TRBV11-2
d_gene: -
CDR3aa: CASSSGRGQGSYEQYF
CDR3nt: TGTGCCAGCAGCTCCGGGAGGGGACAGGGCTCCTACGAGCAGTACTTC

j_gene: TRBJ1-1
abundance: -
v_gene: TRBV5-1
d_gene: -
CDR3aa: CASSFTRGATEAFF
CDR3nt: TGCGCCAGCAGCTTCACTAGGGGGGCCACTGAAGCTTTCTTT

j_gene: TRBJ1-5
abundance: -
v_gene: TRBV28
d_gene: -
CDR3aa: CASSETGGQPQHF
CDR3nt: TGTGCCAGCAGTGAGACCGGTGGGCAGCCCCAGCATTTT

j_gene: TRBJ1-5
abundance: -
v_gene: TRBV2
d_gene: TRBD1
CDR3aa: CASSVSGGRNQPQHF
CDR3nt: TGTGCCAGCAGTGTATCAGGGGGTCGCAATCAGCCCCAGCATTTT

j_gene: TRBJ2-4
abundance: -
v_gene: TRBV5-4
d_gene: -
CDR3aa: CASNEYGTKNIQYF
CDR3nt: TGTGCCAGCAATGAGTATGGGACCAAAAACATTCAGTACTTC

j_gene: TRBJ2-7
abundance: -
v_gene: TRBV28
d_gene: TRBD2
CDR3aa: CASSGRGLADSYEQYF
CDR3nt: TGTGCCAGCAGTGGCAGAGGACTAGCAGACTCCTACGAGCAGTACTTC

j_gene: TRBJ2-7
abundance: -
v_gene: TRBV27
d_gene: TRBD1
CDR3aa: CASSYSGQGVYEQYF
CDR3nt: TGTGCCAGCAGCTACTCGGGACAGGGGGTTTACGAGCAGTACTTC

j_gene: TRBJ2-1
abundance: -
v_gene: TRBV5-1
d_gene: TRBD2
CDR3aa: CASSLEKRETGNEQFF
CDR3nt: TGCGCCAGCAGCTTGGAGAAGCGGGAAACTGGCAATGAGCAGTTCTTC

j_gene: TRBJ2-7
abundance: -
v_gene: TRBV11-2
d_gene: TRBD1
CDR3aa: CASRGGGTVPYEQYF
CDR3nt: TGTGCCAGCCGAGGGGGTGGGACAGTTCCCTACGAGCAGTACTTC

j_gene: TRBJ2-2
abundance: -
v_gene: TRBV4-2
d_gene: -
CDR3aa: CASSQVLPRTLDTGELFF
CDR3nt: TGTGCCAGCAGCCAAGTGCTGCCCAGGACCCTGGACACCGGGGAGCTGTTTTTT

j_gene: TRBJ1-2
abundance: -
v_gene: TRBV30
d_gene: -
CDR3aa: CAWSVNTYYGYTF
CDR3nt: TGTGCCTGGAGTGTAAACACGTACTATGGCTACACCTTC

j_gene: TRBJ2-7
abundance: -
v_gene: TRBV10-2
d_gene: -
CDR3aa: CASSAFRGEQYF
CDR3nt: TGCGCCAGCAGTGCTTTCCGGGGCGAGCAGTACTTC

j_gene: TRBJ2-7
abundance: -
v_gene: TRBV11-2
d_gene: -
CDR3aa: CASSLGTWREQYF
CDR3nt: TGTGCCAGCAGCTTAGGGACCTGGCGCGAGCAGTACTTC

j_gene: TRBJ1-3
abundance: -
v_gene: TRBV5-1
d_gene: -
CDR3aa: CASSLDSSGNTIYF
CDR3nt: TGCGCCAGCAGCTTGGATAGCTCTGGAAACACCATATATTTT

j_gene: TRBJ2-7
abundance: -
v_gene: TRBV4-3
d_gene: -
CDR3aa: CASSQESNGAQYEQYF
CDR3nt: TGCGCCAGCAGCCAAGAATCGAACGGCGCACAGTACGAGCAGTACTTC

j_gene: TRBJ1-2
abundance: few
v_gene: TRBV19
d_gene: TRBD1
CDR3aa: CASSMATGGYGYTF
CDR3nt: TGTGCCAGTAGTATGGCGACAGGGGGCTATGGCTACACCTTC

j_gene: TRBJ2-7
abundance: -
v_gene: TRBV18
d_gene: TRBD2
CDR3aa: CASSPRLAGGAYEQYF
CDR3nt: TGTGCCAGCTCACCACGGCTAGCGGGAGGGGCCTACGAGCAGTACTTC

j_gene: TRBJ2-1
abundance: -
v_gene: TRBV6-5
d_gene: -
CDR3aa: CASSYSWGAGEQFF
CDR3nt: TGTGCCAGCAGTTACTCATGGGGGGCGGGCGAGCAGTTCTTC

j_gene: TRBJ2-7
abundance: -
v_gene: TRBV5-3
d_gene: TRBD2
CDR3aa: CARPTRPSGYEQYF
CDR3nt: TGTGCCAGGCCCACCCGGCCTAGCGGCTACGAGCAGTACTTC

j_gene: TRBJ2-1
abundance: -
v_gene: TRBV27
d_gene: TRBD2
CDR3aa: CASSGRTSGTQFF
CDR3nt: TGTGCCAGCAGTGGTCGGACTAGCGGGACGCAGTTCTTC

j_gene: TRBJ2-4
abundance: -
v_gene: TRBV5-1
d_gene: -
CDR3aa: CASSPTQGAKNIQYF
CDR3nt: TGCGCCAGCAGCCCAACTCAGGGGGCCAAAAACATTCAGTACTTC

j_gene: TRBJ2-1
abundance: -
v_gene: TRBV5-1
d_gene: TRBD2
CDR3aa: CASSDTSGRANEQFF
CDR3nt: TGCGCCAGCAGCGACACTAGCGGGAGGGCCAATGAGCAGTTCTTC

j_gene: TRBJ2-7
abundance: -
v_gene: TRBV28
d_gene: -
CDR3aa: CASSLSSLRQYF
CDR3nt: TGTGCCAGCAGTTTGTCCTCCCTCAGGCAGTACTTC

j_gene: TRBJ2-5
abundance: -
v_gene: TRBV29-1
d_gene: -
CDR3aa: CSVAAAKETQYF
CDR3nt: TGCAGCGTTGCGGCAGCGAAAGAGACCCAGTACTTC

j_gene: TRBJ2-3
abundance: once
v_gene: TRBV6-5
d_gene: TRBD1
CDR3aa: CASSYGDRVGTDTQYF
CDR3nt: TGTGCCAGCAGTTACGGAGACAGGGTGGGCACAGATACGCAGTATTTT

j_gene: TRBJ2-3
abundance: -
v_gene: TRBV28
d_gene: -
CDR3aa: CASRRQSTDTQYF
CDR3nt: TGTGCCAGCAGGAGACAGTCCACAGATACGCAGTATTTT

j_gene: TRBJ2-5
abundance: -
v_gene: TRBV6-1
d_gene: -
CDR3aa: CASSVPRAGTQETQYF
CDR3nt: TGTGCCAGCAGTGTTCCCCGGGCAGGGACCCAAGAGACCCAGTACTTC

j_gene: TRBJ2-3
abundance: -
v_gene: TRBV18
d_gene: -
CDR3aa: CASSPRRAETDTQYF
CDR3nt: TGTGCCAGCTCACCCCGGAGGGCGGAAACAGATACGCAGTATTTT